This is a list of T cell receptor beta chains from one sample in a study of T cells in Graves' hyperthyroidism and ophthalmopathy. Each CDR3 protein gets one entry after TCRdb re-called the multiplex PCR reads with MiXCR. The sample contains hundreds of thousands of distinct CDR3 sequences, approximately 36% of which appear only once. Sequencing was carried out using blood. The receptor source for this set is a woman in her 40s with Graves' hyperthyroidism. The conserved cysteine and the conserved F or W are not part of the CDR3 here.

J gene,CDR3 length,V gene,CDR3 protein
TRBJ2-5,11,TRBV7-2,ASTQLARETQY
TRBJ1-1,11,TRBV19,ASSPPGPTEAF
TRBJ2-7,10,TRBV7-9,ASSFYRDEQY
TRBJ2-5,13,TRBV20-1,SAMGLAGGPETQY
TRBJ1-6,10,TRBV19,ASNEESSPLH
TRBJ1-4,12,TRBV13,ASSLTQTNEKLF
TRBJ1-5,15,TRBV7-8,ASSLIRDLSSNQPQH
TRBJ2-3,15,TRBV7-2,ASSLRIAGGGTDTQY
TRBJ2-7,11,TRBV28,ASAGDSYYEQY
TRBJ1-5,11,TRBV7-9,ASSVDGNQPQH
TRBJ2-2,13,TRBV29-1,SVFPGGRPTGELF
TRBJ2-5,18,TRBV6-2/TRBV6-3,ASSYSTGTSGVEGQETQY
TRBJ1-3,14,TRBV12-3/TRBV12-4,ASSPTGRVSGNTIY